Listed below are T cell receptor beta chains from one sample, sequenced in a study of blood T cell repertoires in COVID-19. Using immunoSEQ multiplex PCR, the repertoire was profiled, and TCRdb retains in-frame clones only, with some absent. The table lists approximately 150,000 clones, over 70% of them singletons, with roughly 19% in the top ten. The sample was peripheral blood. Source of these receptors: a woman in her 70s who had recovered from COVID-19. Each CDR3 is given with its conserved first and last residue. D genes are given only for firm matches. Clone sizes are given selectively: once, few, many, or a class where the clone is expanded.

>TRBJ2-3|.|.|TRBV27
TGTGCCAGCAGTTATTCGGACTGGTCAGATACGCAGTATTTT
CASSYSDWSDTQYF
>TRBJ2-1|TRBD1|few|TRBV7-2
TGTGCCAGCAGCACCGGGACAGGGGCGGATGAGCAGTTCTTC
CASSTGTGADEQFF
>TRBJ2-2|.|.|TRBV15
TGTGCCACCAGCAGAGGTCCCCCCCGGGGCGGGGAGCTGTTTTTT
CATSRGPPRGGELFF
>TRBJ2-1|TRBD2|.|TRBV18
TGTGCCAGCTCACCCCCGACTAGCGGGGGCCCTTCCTACAATGAGCAGTTCTTC
CASSPPTSGGPSYNEQFF
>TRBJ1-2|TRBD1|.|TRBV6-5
TGTGCCAGCAGTTACTCTGGAGGGGGCGGGTATGGCTACACCTTC
CASSYSGGGGYGYTF
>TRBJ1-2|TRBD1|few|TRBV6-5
TGTGCCAGCAGTCCACGACAGGGGTCGTATAGTGGCTACACCTTC
CASSPRQGSYSGYTF
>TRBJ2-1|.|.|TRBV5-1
TGCGCCAGCAGCTTGGGGCACCAAACCCATGAGCAGTTCTTC
CASSLGHQTHEQFF
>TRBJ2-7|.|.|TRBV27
TGTGCCAGCAGTTTACGGCCGCGGGAGCAGTACTTC
CASSLRPREQYF
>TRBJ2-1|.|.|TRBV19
TGTGCCAGTACTCCATGGGGCAGCTACAATGAGCAGTTCTTC
CASTPWGSYNEQFF
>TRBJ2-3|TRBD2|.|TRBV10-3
TGTGCCATCAGTTGGGGCGGGAGGCGGGATACGCAGTATTTT
CAISWGGRRDTQYF
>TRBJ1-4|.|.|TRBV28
TGTGCCAGCAGTTTGGCGCGCGGGCCTTTTGAAAAACTGTTTTTT
CASSLARGPFEKLFF
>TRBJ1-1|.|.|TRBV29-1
TGCAGCGTTGACCCCTCCACTGAAGCTTTCTTT
CSVDPSTEAFF
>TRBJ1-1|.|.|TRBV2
TGTGCCAGCAGTGAAGGGCCCCAGTTTGGCACTGAAGCTTTCTTT
CASSEGPQFGTEAFF
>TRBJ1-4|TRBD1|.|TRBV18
TGTGCCAGCTCACCGGACAGGGCTAATGAAAAACTGTTTTTT
CASSPDRANEKLFF
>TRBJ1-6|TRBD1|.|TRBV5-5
TGTGCCAGCAGTACCGGGACAGTGAATTCACCCCTCCACTTT
CASSTGTVNSPLHF
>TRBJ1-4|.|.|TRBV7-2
TGTGCCAGCAGCTTAGCTGCGTCAGGCGGAGGGTGGGAAAAACTGTTTTTT
CASSLAASGGGWEKLFF